The 13 T cell receptor beta chains below were found in one sample sequenced in a study of blood T cell repertoires in COVID-19. Generated by immunoSEQ multiplex PCR, the TCRdb table keeps only in-frame clones and is missing some. The profile shows 150,000 to 200,000 clones, roughly 73% of them singletons. Specimen: peripheral blood. These TCRs come from a man between 65 and 79 years old with acute or convalescent COVID-19.

This clone was observed a few times. Within the sample, other DNA sequences also encode this same CDR3. The rearrangement links TRBV5-1 to TRBJ1-1; D perhaps matches TRBD1 (5 bases). CDR3 size: 15 residues. The V end was cut by 0 bases, the J end by 1 base, with 10 bases between. Germline V gives CDR1 SGHRS, CDR2 YFSETQ. In nucleotides, the CDR3 is TGCGCCAGCAGCTTGGGCGGGACGGCGAACACTGAAGCTTTCTTT. Protein product: CASSLGGTANTEAFF.

The rearrangement uses TRBV2 and TRBJ2-5, with 8 bases lining up with TRBD2. Germline V gene lookup returns CDR1 SNHLY and CDR2 FYNNEI. The CDR3 has 15 residues. The ends lost 4 bases at V and 5 bases at J; junction bases unmatched: 9. The CDR3 reads CASSAGGAFGETQYF. CDR3 coding DNA: TGTGCCAGCAGTGCCGGGGGGGCCTTTGGTGAGACCCAGTACTTC. Variable domain in full (rest from reference TRBV2 and TRBJ2-5): EPEVTQTPSHQVTQMGQEVILRCVPISNHLYFYWYRQILGQKVEFLVSFYNNEISEKSEIFDDQFSVERPDGSNFTLKIRSTKLEDSAMYFCASSAGGAFGETQYFGPGTRLLVL.

This clone showed up just once. The V call is TRBV27, the J call TRBJ1-4, with a tentative D call TRBD1 (6 bases). Per germline, CDR1 MNHEY and CDR2 SMNVEV (reference sequence). Trimming cost V 3 bases and J 3 bases, with 8 bases left between them. There are 14 residues in the CDR3. The CDR3 here is CASSFRGANEKLFF. The CDR3 DNA reads as TGTGCCAGCAGTTTCAGGGGAGCTAATGAAAAACTGTTTTTT.

This rearrangement joins TRBV28 to TRBJ1-2; D ambiguous. The CDR3 length is 14 residues. Germline V CDR1 and CDR2: MDHEN, SYDVKM. V was trimmed by 3 bases and J by 1 base, leaving 9 bases between them. The CDR3 DNA reads as TGTGCCAGCAGTTTTGGGGAGTATAACTATGGCTACACCTTC. Its protein product is CASSFGEYNYGYTF.

The chain carries TRBV7-2 and TRBJ1-1, with no clear D. The CDR3 has 12 amino acids. Germline-derived CDR1 and CDR2 are SGHTA and FQGNSA. Trimming took 5 bases from V and 8 from J, leaving 12 bases between them. CDR3 region: CASSHVDNEAFF. CDR3 DNA: TGTGCCAGCAGCCATGTCGACAACGAAGCTTTCTTT. Together with reference TRBV7-2 and TRBJ1-1, the CDR3 gives the full variable domain: GAGVSQSPSNKVTEKGKDVELRCDPISGHTALYWYRQSLGQGLEFLIYFQGNSAPDKSGLPSDRFSAERTGGSVSTLTIQRTQQEDSAVYLCASSHVDNEAFFGQGTRLTVV.

The genes are TRBV7-3 and TRBJ1-1; D uncertain. Trimming shortened V by 5 bases and J by 5 bases, and 12 bases separated the two germline ends. This CDR3 is 13 amino acids long. CDR1 and CDR2 (germline): SGHTA, FQGTGA. This CDR3 reads CASSLDRVTEAFF. CDR3 DNA sequence: TGTGCCAGCAGCCTCGATCGGGTAACTGAAGCTTTCTTT.

The J gene is TRBJ2-5, the V gene TRBV15, with TRBD1 matching 10 bases. Per the germline V gene, CDR1 is LNHNV and CDR2 is YYDKDF (reference sequence). The CDR3 covers 15 residues. The trim removed 1 base at V and 6 bases at J, leaving 5 bases unmatched. CDR3 DNA: TGTGCCACCAGCAGAGGGACAGGGGGAGGAAAGACCCAGTACTTC. This encodes CATSRGTGGGKTQYF. The entire variable domain, with the rest obtained from reference TRBV15 and TRBJ2-5, is as follows: DAMVIQNPRYQVTQFGKPVTLSCSQTLNHNVMYWYQQKSSQAPKLLFHYYDKDFNNEADTPDNFQSRRPNTSFCFLDIRSPGLGDTAMYLCATSRGTGGGKTQYFGPGTRLLVL.

The V gene is TRBV10-2, the J gene TRBJ1-3, with D hard to call. Germline loops: CDR1 WSHSY, CDR2 SAAADI. V lost 10 bases to trimming and J lost 1 base, with 17 bases between them. The CDR3 length is 15 residues. The CDR3: CATQRTDASGNTIYF. CDR3 nucleotide sequence: TGCGCCACCCAACGGACTGACGCTTCTGGAAACACCATATATTTT.

This clone came up a few times. J is TRBJ1-5 and V is TRBV2; 7 positions agree with TRBD1. The germline CDR1 and CDR2 sequences are SNHLY and FYNNEI. V lost 5 bases, J lost 5 bases, and 3 bases stayed unmatched. CDR3 length equals 13 residues. The CDR3 spells CASSTTGDQPQHF. The CDR3 region has the DNA TGTGCCAGCAGTACCACAGGGGATCAGCCCCAGCATTTT.

This chain links TRBV24-1 with TRBJ2-2, with 8 bases fitting TRBD1. Trimming at V came to 4 bases and at J to 6 bases, leaving 6 bases not matched to a gene. CDR1 KGHDR and CDR2 SFDVKD come from the germline V gene. The CDR3 is made up of 15 amino acids. CDR3 in amino acids: CATSDPGQGAGELFF. CDR3 coding DNA: TGTGCCACCAGTGACCCCGGACAGGGAGCCGGGGAGCTGTTTTTT.

The chain combines TRBV5-1 with TRBJ2-7; 8 nucleotides agree with TRBD1. Germline V gene data show CDR1 as SGHRS and CDR2 as YFSETQ. Trimming removed 4 bases from V and 3 bases from J; junction bases left unmatched: 9. The CDR3 consists of 15 residues. CDR3 protein: CASSPGQGRNYEQYF. CDR3 bases: TGCGCCAGCAGCCCCGGACAGGGCCGCAACTACGAGCAGTACTTC.

In this sample, this clone turned up many times. The rearrangement uses TRBV7-3 and TRBJ2-3; TRBD2 matches at 8 bases. This CDR3 contains 16 residues. V lost 4 bases to trimming and J lost 0 bases; unmatched junction nucleotides: 6. Germline V gene sequence: CDR1 SGHTA, CDR2 FQGTGA. The CDR3 coding sequence is TGTGCCAGCAGCTCCACTAGCGGATCTAGCACAGATACGCAGTATTTT. Protein: CASSSTSGSSTDTQYF.

The genes are TRBV21-1 and TRBJ1-4. TRBV21-1 is termed a pseudogene. The CDR3 has 17 residues. CDR3 in amino acids: CASSKVPGRGTNEKLFF. The CDR3 DNA sequence: TGTGCCAGCAGCAAAGTCCCAGGGCGGGGAACTAATGAAAAACTGTTTTTT.